This T cell receptor beta chain was recovered during a study of cytomegalovirus exposure and HLA in healthy donors. The PCR employed 60 Vbeta primers together with 13 Jbeta primers. TCRdb keeps only in-frame clones here, not all; method: immunoSEQ multiplex PCR. The repertoire includes some 190,000 clones, about 79% of them detected once, and 1.5% to 2% sits in the top ten. There are 16 residues in the CDR3. V was clipped by 7 bases and J by 6 bases, with 26 bases between them. Germline V gives CDR1 SGHDT, CDR2 YYEEEE. Material for sequencing was PBMCs. The chain uses TRBV5-6 and TRBJ2-7, with D possibly being TRBD1 (7 bases). The TCR sequence derives from a man between 18 and 35 years old in good health and CMV-seronegative. CDR3 sequence: CASGSEWQGGFIEQYF. Here the CDR3 DNA reads TGTGCCAGCGGCTCAGAGTGGCAGGGGGGTTTCATCGAGCAGTACTTC.